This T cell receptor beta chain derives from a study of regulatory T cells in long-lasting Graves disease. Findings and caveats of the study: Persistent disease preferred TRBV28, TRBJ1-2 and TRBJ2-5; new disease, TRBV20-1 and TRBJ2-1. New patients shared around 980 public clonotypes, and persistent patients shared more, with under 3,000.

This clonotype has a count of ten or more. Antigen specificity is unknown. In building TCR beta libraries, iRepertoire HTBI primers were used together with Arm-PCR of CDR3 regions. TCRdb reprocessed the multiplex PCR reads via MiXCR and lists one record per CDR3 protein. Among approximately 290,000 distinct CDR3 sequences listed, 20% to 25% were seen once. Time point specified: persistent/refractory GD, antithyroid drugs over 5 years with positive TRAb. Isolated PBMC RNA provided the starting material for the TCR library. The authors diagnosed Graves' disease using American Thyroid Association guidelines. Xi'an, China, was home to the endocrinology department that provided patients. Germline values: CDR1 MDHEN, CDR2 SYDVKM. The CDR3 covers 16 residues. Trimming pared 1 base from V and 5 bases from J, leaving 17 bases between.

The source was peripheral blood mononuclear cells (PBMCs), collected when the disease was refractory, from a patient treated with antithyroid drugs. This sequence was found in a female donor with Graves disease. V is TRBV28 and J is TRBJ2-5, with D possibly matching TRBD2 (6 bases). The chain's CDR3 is CASSLFGGGQGETQYF. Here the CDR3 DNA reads TGTGCCAGCAGTTTATTTGGAGGAGGGCAGGGTGAGACCCAGTACTTC.